This T cell receptor (beta chain) was obtained from a study of blood T cell repertoires in COVID-19. V lost 1 base and J lost 8; bases outside the gene matches: 5. There are 14 residues in the CDR3. Germline V gives CDR1 SGHRS, CDR2 YFSETQ. In the original workflow: The authors estimated nucleated cell counts from reference gene primer amplification. TCRdb's table, derived via immunoSEQ multiplex PCR, lists solely in-frame clones and lacks some. The V and J calls and clone size come from that table; D and trimming were worked out from the DNA. The sample lists under 300,000 clones, around four fifths occurring once. This clone was counted only a few times.

This chain uses TRBV5-1 with TRBJ2-1; the match to TRBD1 covers 8 bases. This receptor was identified in a man in his thirties or forties who had recovered from COVID-19. Sequencing input: peripheral blood. The CDR3 DNA follows: TGCGCCAGCAGCTTGCCGGGACAGGTCGATGAGCAGTTCTTC. It codes for CASSLPGQVDEQFF.